This T cell receptor (beta chain) came from a study of a mutant IDH1 vaccine in newly diagnosed glioma. Looking at the study overall: Receipt of radiotherapy, temozolomide, or both preceded the study, and most received both.

Measured with immunoSEQ multiplex PCR; TCRdb has only the in-frame clones, and not every one. The table records tens of thousands of clones, about four fifths of them present only once. Remarks on this clone: Its matching antigen is unknown.

CDR3 size: 20 residues. Germline lookup yields CDR1 SGHRS and CDR2 YFSETQ. The trim removed 0 bases at V and 4 bases at J, leaving 12 bases unmatched. Noted time point: week 11, during vaccination. One vaccine dose held 300 ug of mutant IDH1 20-mer peptide and came with topical imiquimod. The chain joins TRBV5-1 to TRBJ2-6, with TRBD1 matching over 11 bases. The source material was PBMCs, sampled from a glioma patient whose treatment included an IDH1 peptide vaccine. The source is a man in his forties or fifties with glioma. CDR3 loop: CASSLGAGTGGFSGANVLTF. CDR3 in DNA: TGCGCCAGCAGCTTGGGAGCTGGGACAGGGGGTTTCTCCGGGGCCAACGTCCTGACTTTC.